What follows are 8 T cell receptor beta chains derived from one specimen sequenced in a study of a mutant IDH1 vaccine in newly diagnosed glioma. These receptors' targets are unknown. Clones were sequenced by immunoSEQ multiplex PCR, and TCRdb holds only the in-frame ones, with some missing. The sample records fewer than 70,000 clones, about 91% being singletons. Time point specified: week 11, during vaccination. Vaccination used 300 ug of mutant IDH1 20-mer peptide per dose, with topical imiquimod. This material consisted of PBMCs, taken from a glioma patient whose treatment included an IDH1 peptide vaccine. These receptors were obtained from a middle-aged man with glioma.

CDR3: CASSTDLSGPPGAFF. For the CDR3, the DNA is TGTGCCAGTAGTACCGACCTCTCCGGGCCCCCGGGCGCTTTCTTT. This chain links TRBV19 with TRBJ1-1; D gene ambiguous. The ends were cut back, 4 bases at V and 11 bases at J, with 23 bases in the middle. The CDR3 totals 15 residues. CDR1 is LNHDA and CDR2 is SQIVND in the germline V gene (reference sequence).

The V call is TRBV29-1, the J call TRBJ1-2; 7 bases align to TRBD1. J gave up 6 bases and V 8 bases, and 9 bases lay outside the gene matches. CDR1 is SQVTM and CDR2 is ANQGSEA in the germline V gene. This CDR3 has 12 amino acids. DNA of the CDR3: TGCAGCACTGGACAGGAGCAAAATGGCTACACCTTC. Its translation: CSTGQEQNGYTF.

The rearrangement links TRBV5-1 to TRBJ2-4; tentatively, D is TRBD1 (5 bases). The CDR3 runs to 16 residues. V lost 3 bases to trimming and J lost 0 bases, with 13 bases between them. Germline lookup yields CDR1 SGHRS and CDR2 YFSETQ. In DNA form, the CDR3 reads TGCGCCAGCAGCTCTTTACCAGGGATAGCCAAAAACATTCAGTACTTC. Translation gives CASSSLPGIAKNIQYF.

This chain connects TRBV19 to TRBJ1-6; 9 bases line up with TRBD1. The CDR3 loop spans 17 amino acids. CDR1 LNHDA and CDR2 SQIVND come from the germline V gene (reference sequence). Trimming took 1 base from V and 7 from J; bases not matched to a gene: 8. The DNA of the CDR3 is TGTGCCAGTAGTATAGGACCCCTGACAGGGGGAAATTCACCCCTCCACTTT. Translating it yields CASSIGPLTGGNSPLHF.

The chain has TRBV2 and TRBJ1-2, with TRBD1 identical over 9 bases. CDR1 and CDR2 from the germline V gene are SNHLY and FYNNEI. The CDR3 length is 15 residues. Unmatched junction bases numbered 10, after V lost 6 bases and J lost 5 bases. The CDR3 sequence: CASSPGQGFGYGYTF. The CDR3, as DNA: TGTGCCAGCAGCCCGGGACAGGGTTTTGGTTATGGCTACACCTTC.

The CDR3 region has the DNA TGTGCCAGCACCCCCGGGGGGTCTATCGGAAACACCATATATTTT. It is translated as CASTPGGSIGNTIYF. This chain connects TRBV7-2 to TRBJ1-3; tentative D call: TRBD1 (5 bases). This CDR3 comprises 15 residues. The germline V gene has CDR1 SGHTA and CDR2 FQGNSA. V shed 7 bases and J shed 4 bases, with 17 bases lying between them.

This clone was observed a few times. This chain links TRBV10-3 with TRBJ1-2, with a tentative D call TRBD1 (6 bases). Between the trimmed V and J ends, which lost 2 bases and 7 bases, there was a span of 20 bases. CDR3 length: 16 residues. CDR1 ENHRY and CDR2 SYGVKD come from the germline V gene. The DNA of the CDR3 is TGTGCCATCAGTGAGCCGACAGGAATCCTTCGCTCTGGCTACACCTTC. Protein: CAISEPTGILRSGYTF.

The gene calls are TRBV7-9 and TRBJ1-5; D is ambiguous. In germline, CDR1 is SEHNR, CDR2 FQNEAQ (reference sequence). The germline V and J ends were trimmed by 1 base and 7 bases, with 8 bases remaining between them. There are 13 residues in the CDR3. The DNA for the CDR3 is TGTGCCAGCAGCTTAGGGCAGGCCCAGCCCCAGCATTTT. Translation gives CASSLGQAQPQHF.